One sample yielded the 28 T cell receptor beta chains listed below, sequenced in a study of CD8 T cells in ankylosing spondylitis. TCRdb called the 5' RACE reads again in MiXCR, with one record for every CDR3 protein. The repertoire holds roughly 180,000 distinct CDR3 sequences, with 9.5% to 13% as singletons. Sequenced material: blood, either unsorted or a sorted T cell fraction (not recorded which). These receptor sequences come from a male donor with ankylosing spondylitis or in good health (not recorded which).

This clonotype was found many times. The genes are TRBV5-8 and TRBJ1-5; the D is unclear. Germline V gene sequence: CDR1 SGHTS, CDR2 YDEGEE. The CDR3 has 17 residues. Trimming pared 1 base from V and 0 bases from J, leaving 14 bases between. The CDR3 DNA reads as TGTGCCAGCAGCTTGCTTTTTGGGAGGCATAGCAATCAGCCCCAGCATTTT. The encoded protein is CASSLLFGRHSNQPQHF.

This clonotype was counted many times. The genes are TRBV4-3 and TRBJ2-3; tentative D call: TRBD2 (6 bases). V lost 0 bases, J lost 6 bases, and 16 bases lay in between. CDR1 and CDR2 (germline): LGHNA, YSLEER. This CDR3 comprises 16 residues. The CDR3 protein is CASSQDPSVGADTQYF. The CDR3 DNA is TGCGCCAGCAGCCAAGATCCTAGCGTAGGCGCGGATACGCAGTATTTT.

The table lists this clonotype with many counts. The V gene is TRBV4-3, the J gene TRBJ1-2; 8 nucleotides align to TRBD1. Trimming cost V 3 bases and J 7 bases; bases outside gene matches: 10. Germline CDR1 LGHNA, CDR2 YSLEER. CDR3 size: 15 residues. In nucleotides, the CDR3 is TGCGCCAGCAGCCAGGCAAACACAGGGGGAACTGGCTACACCTTC. It specifies CASSQANTGGTGYTF.

The sample holds many counts of this clonotype. The genes are TRBV10-3 and TRBJ1-2; a weak D match, TRBD1 (5 bases). This CDR3 comprises 12 residues. V was trimmed by 7 bases and J by 8 bases, leaving 14 bases between them. Germline CDR1 and CDR2: ENHRY and SYGVKD. The CDR3 here is CAINAGDGGYTF. The CDR3 DNA reads as TGTGCCATCAATGCGGGGGATGGCGGCTACACCTTC.

In its sample, this clonotype was seen many times. The chain carries TRBV25-1 and TRBJ2-1; D not resolved. Trimming pared 6 bases from V and 4 bases from J, leaving 7 bases between. Germline V CDR1 and CDR2: MGHDK, SYGVNS. The CDR3 runs 12 residues. CDR3 coding DNA: TGTGCCAGCAGGGAAGTATACAATGAGCAGTTCTTC. Protein product: CASREVYNEQFF.

Here the CDR3 reads CSARYRGTDTQYF. The DNA of the CDR3 is TGCAGTGCTAGATACAGGGGAACAGATACGCAGTATTTT. The chain uses TRBV20-1 and TRBJ2-3; 7 bases fit TRBD1. Germline V gene data show CDR1 as DFQATT and CDR2 as SNEGSKA (reference sequence). V dropped 2 bases and J dropped 3; count of bases not matched to a gene: 2. The CDR3 extends over 13 amino acids.

The sample holds many counts of this clonotype. The chain uses TRBV29-1 and TRBJ1-5; 9 nucleotides match TRBD1. Germline lookup yields CDR1 SQVTM and CDR2 ANQGSEA. This CDR3 is 13 amino acids long. J lost 4 bases, V lost 7 bases, and 5 bases had no gene match. As DNA, the CDR3 is TGCAGCGCCAGGACAGGGGATAATCAGCCCCAGCATTTT. Translation: CSARTGDNQPQHF.

This clonotype was recorded at least ten times. The chain couples TRBV9 to TRBJ2-1; TRBD1 agrees at 7 bases. V shed 1 base and J 5 bases; nucleotides not matched to a gene: 3. This CDR3 is 14 amino acids long. Germline-derived CDR1 and CDR2 are SGDLS and YYNGEE. CDR3 sequence: CASSVQTGHNEQFF. The CDR3 DNA reads TGTGCCAGCAGCGTACAGACAGGGCACAATGAGCAGTTCTTC.

The table lists this clonotype with many counts. The chain has TRBV10-1 and TRBJ2-7; 16 bases fit TRBD2. V shed 3 bases and J 7 bases; nucleotides not matched to a gene: 6. Germline V CDR1 and CDR2: WNHNN, SYGVQD (reference sequence). The CDR3 runs to 16 residues. The CDR3 bases are TGCGCCAGCAGTGATGGGACTAGCGGGAGGGCCGAAGAGCAGTACTTC. This translates into CASSDGTSGRAEEQYF.

The V call is TRBV6-5, the J call TRBJ1-6, with no clear D. The V end lost 2 bases, the J end lost 7 bases, and 9 bases lay between the germline ends. Germline-derived CDR1 and CDR2 are MNHEY and SVGAGI. CDR3 length equals 14 residues. Here the CDR3 reads CASSYIQSNSPLHF. In DNA form, the CDR3 reads TGTGCCAGCAGTTACATTCAGTCCAATTCACCCCTCCACTTT.

At least ten counts were recorded for this clonotype. The chain has TRBV6-2 or TRBV6-3 and TRBJ2-1; D is unresolved. The V end was cut by 10 bases, the J end by 0 bases, with 13 bases between. Germline V gives CDR1 MNHEY, CDR2 SVGEGT. The CDR3 totals 14 residues. In DNA, the CDR3 is TGTGCCACGGTCGAAACCACCTCCTACAATGAGCAGTTCTTC. Translation gives CATVETTSYNEQFF.

The table lists this clonotype with many counts. The V and J genes are TRBV5-1 and TRBJ2-7; 12 positions agree with TRBD2. Germline CDR1 SGHRS, CDR2 YFSETQ. The V gene end was trimmed by 0 bases and the J gene end by 3 bases; junction bases not matched to a gene: 10. This CDR3 has 18 amino acids. In DNA, the CDR3 is TGCGCCAGCAGCTTGGATGCTAGCGGGAGGGGATCAGTCTACGAGCAGTACTTC. It encodes CASSLDASGRGSVYEQYF.

This clonotype has more than one count but fewer than ten. Written as DNA, the CDR3 is TGCAGTGCCCAGAAGGTTGCGGAGACGAGGGCAGATACGCAGTATTTT. Translated: CSAQKVAETRADTQYF. The genes are TRBV20-1 and TRBJ2-3, with D possibly matching TRBD2 (5 bases). From germline, CDR1 is DFQATT and CDR2 SNEGSKA (reference sequence). This CDR3 is 16 amino acids long. V lost 6 bases to trimming and J lost 4 bases, with 23 bases between them.

In its sample, this clonotype was seen a few times. The V and J genes are TRBV3-1 and TRBJ2-5; 8 bases align to TRBD2. Germline V gene data show CDR1 as LGHDT and CDR2 as YNNKEL (reference sequence). The trim removed 2 bases at V and 3 bases at J, leaving 5 bases unmatched. The CDR3 is 15 amino acids. CDR3 residues: CASSQLGAGEETQYF. The CDR3 DNA reads TGTGCCAGCAGCCAACTGGGAGCGGGGGAAGAGACCCAGTACTTC.

This clonotype was seen more than once but under ten times. A much larger clonotype is one base distant, so this may be a read error. This chain joins TRBV7-2 and TRBJ2-1; D gene uncertain. V shed 5 bases and J shed 4 bases, with 6 bases lying between them. Looked up from germline, CDR1 is SGHTA and CDR2 is FQGNSA. The CDR3 totals 12 residues. CDR3 loop: CASSPEYNEQFF. As DNA, the CDR3 is TGTGCCAGCAGCCCCGAGTACAATGAGCAGTTCTTC.

This clonotype was seen only a few times. The chain uses TRBV11-1 and TRBJ1-4, with 9 bases aligning to TRBD1. The CDR3 is 19 amino acids. In germline, CDR1 is SGHAT, CDR2 FQDESV (reference sequence). V trimming: 3 bases; J trimming: 0 bases; junction bases outside the gene matches: 11. The CDR3 loop reads CASSLGLGTGIATNEKLFF. In DNA form, the CDR3 reads TGTGCCAGCAGCTTGGGCCTCGGGACAGGGATTGCAACTAATGAAAAACTGTTTTTT.

The chain couples TRBV20-1 to TRBJ2-1; D remains unclear. The CDR3 sequence is 14 residues long. Per germline, CDR1 DFQATT and CDR2 SNEGSKA (reference sequence). The germline V and J ends were trimmed by 4 bases and 0 bases, with 10 bases remaining between them. CDR3 amino acids: CSAITMSSYNEQFF. The CDR3 DNA is TGCAGTGCTATTACCATGAGCTCCTACAATGAGCAGTTCTTC.

This clonotype has a handful of counts. The V gene is TRBV10-2, the J gene TRBJ1-1; D possibly corresponds to TRBD1 (6 bases). V dropped 5 bases and J dropped 4 bases, with 14 bases sitting between them. The CDR3 has 14 amino acids. Germline V CDR1 and CDR2: WSHSY, SAAADI. This chain's CDR3 is CASSTTGLSTEAFF. DNA of the CDR3: TGCGCCAGCAGTACAACAGGGTTAAGCACTGAAGCTTTCTTT.

This clonotype was observed at least ten times. The chain has TRBV7-9 and TRBJ2-1; 8 bases match TRBD2. In germline, CDR1 is SEHNR, CDR2 FQNEAQ (reference sequence). Trimming cost V 5 bases and J 6 bases; bases outside gene matches: 9. There are 15 residues in the CDR3. This CDR3 is CASSLSGAAPNEQFF. The CDR3 DNA reads TGTGCCAGCAGCCTTAGCGGGGCCGCCCCCAATGAGCAGTTCTTC.

This clonotype was found many times. This chain uses TRBV3-1 with TRBJ2-3, with 11 bases identical to TRBD2. J gave up 1 base and V 4 bases, and 10 bases lay outside the gene matches. This CDR3 has 18 residues. Germline V gives CDR1 LGHDT, CDR2 YNNKEL (reference sequence). CDR3 in amino acids: CASSPRTSGLQGTDTQYF. The CDR3 DNA sequence: TGTGCCAGCAGCCCCCGGACTAGCGGGCTTCAAGGCACAGATACGCAGTATTTT.

This clonotype was picked up many times. J is TRBJ1-1 and V is TRBV5-1; no reliable D call. Germline V gene data show CDR1 as SGHRS and CDR2 as YFSETQ. Trimming removed 0 bases at V and 1 base at J, with 10 bases between. The CDR3 consists of 15 residues. The CDR3 sequence: CASSLDQPGNTEAFF. Here the CDR3 DNA reads TGCGCCAGCAGCTTGGACCAACCTGGGAACACTGAAGCTTTCTTT.

This clonotype was seen at least ten times. The rearrangement uses TRBV12-3 or TRBV12-4 and TRBJ2-5; 11 positions match TRBD1. The CDR3 covers 14 residues. The trim removed 7 bases at V and 4 bases at J, leaving 5 bases unmatched. In DNA form, the CDR3 reads TGTGCCAGCACCATGGACAGGGGGCGAGAGACCCAGTACTTC. This gives the protein CASTMDRGRETQYF.

Turning to this clonotype: A much larger clone sits a single nucleotide away, making a read error possible. The chain couples TRBV3-1 to TRBJ1-2, with TRBD1 as a possible D gene (6 bases). This CDR3 has 15 residues. Per the germline V gene, CDR1 is LGHDT and CDR2 is YNNKEL (reference sequence). The CDR3 DNA reads TGTACCAGCAGCCAAGACGGGGGCCGTAACTATGGCTACACCTTC. Protein product: CTSSQDGGRNYGYTF.

This clonotype has just one count. The chain recombines TRBV5-1 with TRBJ1-4; no reliable D call. V was pared by 5 bases and J by 8 bases, with 19 bases between. The length of the CDR3 is 15 residues. From germline, CDR1 is SGHRS and CDR2 YFSETQ. The CDR3 DNA reads TGCGCCAGCAGGACCGGGCCCGCGAGAGGCGAAAAACTGTTTTTT. This encodes CASRTGPARGEKLFF.

In its sample, this clonotype was seen many times. The chain joins TRBV20-1 to TRBJ2-3; 7 bases line up with TRBD2. The V gene's germline CDR1 is DFQATT and CDR2 SNEGSKA (reference sequence). Trimming removed 3 bases from V and 3 bases from J; junction bases left unmatched: 15. The CDR3 extends over 17 amino acids. The DNA of the CDR3 is TGCAGTGCTAGCCGCGGGGGAACCCCGCCGAGGACAGATACGCAGTATTTT. This translates into CSASRGGTPPRTDTQYF.

This clonotype was counted at least ten times. The rearrangement uses TRBV3-1 and TRBJ2-3; 8 nucleotides align to TRBD2. The CDR3 is made up of 16 amino acids. Germline CDR1 is LGHDT and CDR2 is YNNKEL (reference sequence). With 3 bases clipped from V and 1 base from J, the junction kept 6 bases outside the gene matches. The CDR3 protein is CASSQLVGRGTDTQYF. The DNA for the CDR3 is TGTGCCAGCAGCCAGCTGGTCGGGAGGGGCACAGATACGCAGTATTTT.

DNA of the CDR3: TGTGCCAGCAGTTTAGATCCTCCGGGACAGAGTGAAGCTTTCTTT. Its protein product is CASSLDPPGQSEAFF. J is TRBJ1-1 and V is TRBV12-3 or TRBV12-4; 7 positions match TRBD1. With V trimmed by 1 base and J by 7 bases, 9 bases remained unmatched. This CDR3 contains 15 residues.

There are a few counts of this clonotype. V usage is TRBV6-1 and J usage is TRBJ1-2, with D tentatively TRBD1 (5 bases). The CDR3 sequence is 13 residues long. Germline CDR1 MNHNS, CDR2 SASEGT. Trimming removed 6 bases from V and 6 bases from J, with 14 bases in between. This CDR3 is CASRLLDSDGYTF. CDR3 nucleotide sequence: TGTGCCAGCAGACTCCTCGACAGTGATGGCTACACCTTC.